This T cell receptor beta chain was sequenced in a study of cytomegalovirus exposure and HLA in healthy donors. Study-wide background: Among roughly 180 million T cells, an earlier analysis found 120 million or so unique TCR beta sequences. Among the 350 to 400 donors who were genotyped, roughly 86% fell in the genetic ancestry cluster that is associated with self-reported Caucasian donors.

It was with 60 Vbeta and 13 Jbeta primers that the PCR ran. Sequencing was performed with immunoSEQ multiplex PCR; in TCRdb, only in-frame clones are kept and a portion is missing. The sample shows some 150,000 clones, around 64% of them seen only once. V dropped 0 bases and J dropped 6 bases, with 8 bases sitting between them. Germline-derived CDR1 and CDR2 are LGHNA and YSLEER. The CDR3 length is 14 residues. Worth noting for this clone: The antigen remains undetermined.

Points from the study as a whole: Prior analysis indicated that the majority of TCR beta V segments exhibited productivity approximately 87% or approximately 30% of the time. Presence/absence analyses treated sequencing depth as roughly uniform across donors.

The chain joins TRBV4-3 to TRBJ2-2; possible D gene TRBD2, 6 bases. The sequence derives from a woman younger than 45 in good health and CMV-seronegative. The sequenced material came from PBMCs. CDR3 DNA sequence: TGCGCCAGCAGCCAAGATGGAGGGCCCGGGGAGCTGTTTTTT. Its translation: CASSQDGGPGELFF.